This TCR beta chain was documented in a study of human T cells and chemical hapten exposure. Study-wide background: All through the roughly 24-week study, the scalp of each patient received diphenylcyclopropenone doses weekly. Study-wide findings and caveats: Significantly more large CDR3 similarity clusters were formed by expanded TCRs than by controls.

TCRdb re-called the RACE reads through MiXCR, storing one row per CDR3 protein. The sample lists fewer than 40,000 distinct CDR3 sequences; more than 9.5% were seen once. CDR3 length: 17 amino acids. V lost 3 bases to trimming and J lost 2 bases; unmatched junction nucleotides: 8. CDR1 is SGHAT, CDR2 FQNNGV, per germline. This clonotype showed up many times. Its target is unknown. As for time point: patch test 3, about 24 weeks after DPC sensitization. Documented treatment: therapeutic diphenylcyclopropenone sensitization with weekly scalp DPC. It was unfractionated whole blood from which total RNA was extracted.

This sample comprised whole blood, obtained in connection with sensitization to the hapten diphenylcyclopropenone (DPC). The sequence derives from a middle-aged woman with alopecia areata. Some clones in this sample may be carry-over from other donors' samples. The chain has TRBV11-2 and TRBJ2-3, with 10 bases aligning to TRBD2. The DNA for the CDR3 is TGTGCCAGCAGCTTCCGGCTTAGCGGGGGGTCCACAGATACGCAGTATTTT. It yields the protein CASSFRLSGGSTDTQYF.